What follows are 32 T cell receptor beta chains derived from one specimen sequenced in a study of cytomegalovirus exposure and HLA in healthy donors. Both 60 Vbeta primers and 13 Jbeta primers went into the PCR. Sequencing was performed with immunoSEQ multiplex PCR; in TCRdb, only in-frame clones are kept and a portion is missing. This sample has approximately 150,000 clones, with approximately 80% found just once. What was sequenced was PBMCs. The receptors originated from a woman in her thirties or forties in good health and CMV-seropositive.

The chain has TRBV2 and TRBJ2-1; 11 bases are a match to TRBD2. In germline, CDR1 is SNHLY, CDR2 FYNNEI. Unmatched junction bases numbered 14, after V lost 4 bases and J lost 6 bases. There are 18 residues in the CDR3. CDR3 protein: CASSVGGLAEFNSNEQFF. As DNA, the CDR3 is TGTGCCAGCAGTGTAGGGGGACTAGCGGAATTTAACTCCAATGAGCAGTTCTTC.

V gene TRBV5-4 combines with J gene TRBJ2-1; 7 bases agree with TRBD2. After removal of 1 base from V and 3 bases from J, the junction contained 7 bases not matched to a gene. Germline V gene data show CDR1 as SGHNT and CDR2 as YYREEE (reference sequence). CDR3 length equals 16 residues. CDR3 sequence: CASSLNWASGYNEQFF. CDR3 nucleotide sequence: TGTGCCAGCAGCTTGAATTGGGCTAGCGGCTACAATGAGCAGTTCTTC.

This clone appeared a few times. The genes are TRBV6-4 and TRBJ1-2; D gene uncertain. Deletions cut 6 bases from V and 0 bases from J, with 14 bases between. The CDR3 extends over 15 amino acids. From germline, CDR1 is MRHNA and CDR2 SNTAGT. CDR3 residues: CASSRERGANYGYTF. The CDR3, as DNA: TGTGCCAGCAGCCGCGAGCGCGGTGCTAACTATGGCTACACCTTC.

The chain joins TRBV4-1 to TRBJ1-3, with a possible D match to TRBD1 (5 bases). The CDR3 covers 18 residues. Deletions cut 4 bases from V and 0 bases from J, with 19 bases between. Germline CDR1 reads MGHRA; CDR2 reads YSYEKL. CDR3 DNA sequence: TGCGCCAGCAGCCCTCCAAGGGGATCATGGAGCTCTGGAAACACCATATATTTT. Its translation: CASSPPRGSWSSGNTIYF.

This clone was recorded once. The V gene is TRBV6-4, the J gene TRBJ2-1; the match to TRBD1 covers 9 bases. The V segment lost 6 bases and the J segment 11 bases; nucleotides outside the gene matches: 5. Germline V gene data show CDR1 as MRHNA and CDR2 as SNTAGT. The CDR3 sequence is 12 residues long. The DNA of the CDR3 is TGTGCCAGCAGCGAGACAGGGGGGAAGCAGTTCTTC. Amino acid sequence: CASSETGGKQFF.

Comment on this clone: The junction differs from germline at one of its ends, possibly a read error. CDR3 amino acids: CSSSLPRTGDPYEQYF. DNA of the CDR3: TGTTCCAGCAGCCTCCCCCGGACAGGGGACCCCTACGAGCAGTACTTC. V usage is TRBV7-9 and J usage is TRBJ2-7; the match to TRBD1 covers 9 bases. Germline V CDR1 and CDR2: SEHNR, FQNEAQ (reference sequence). This CDR3 comprises 16 residues.

This clone came up many times. The chain is built from TRBV19 and TRBJ2-7; TRBD1 agrees at 8 bases. CDR3 length: 14 amino acids. V was pared by 4 bases and J by 0 bases, with 2 bases of the junction left unmatched. CDR1 LNHDA and CDR2 SQIVND come from the germline V gene (reference sequence). This CDR3 is CASSTGQGSYEQYF. The CDR3 nucleotides read TGTGCCAGTAGTACCGGACAGGGCTCCTACGAGCAGTACTTC.

J is TRBJ2-5 and V is TRBV11-3; tentatively, D is TRBD2 (5 bases). V lost 0 bases and J 5 bases, leaving 10 bases between the germline ends. The germline V gene has CDR1 SGHNT and CDR2 YENEEA. The CDR3 is 14 amino acids. Written as DNA, the CDR3 is TGTGCCAGCAGCTTAGACGGACTCGGGGAGACCCAGTACTTC. Translating it yields CASSLDGLGETQYF.

The chain combines TRBV5-1 with TRBJ2-5, with TRBD2 as a possible D gene (6 bases). The closer fit of TRBJ2-7 to the DNA end suggests the J call may be wrong. Germline V gene sequence: CDR1 SGHRS, CDR2 YFSETQ. The CDR3 has 14 residues. The CDR3: CASSLRGGDYEQYF. CDR3 nucleotide sequence: TGCGCCAGCAGCTTGAGGGGCGGGGACTACGAGCAGTACTTC.

The rearrangement joins TRBV9 to TRBJ2-3; 12 positions match TRBD2. Germline assignment: CDR1 SGDLS and CDR2 YYNGEE. V trimming: 3 bases; J trimming: 5 bases; junction bases outside the gene matches: 7. The CDR3 is made up of 16 amino acids. The CDR3 nucleotides read TGTGCCAGCAGCGCCTCGACTAGCGGGAGTGGAGATACGCAGTATTTT. Residues: CASSASTSGSGDTQYF.

The rearrangement joins TRBV5-1 to TRBJ2-7; TRBD1 matches at 7 bases. In germline, CDR1 is SGHRS, CDR2 YFSETQ. V lost 0 bases, J lost 6 bases, and 9 bases stayed unmatched. This CDR3 region has 15 residues. The CDR3 sequence is CASSLGPTGLGEQYF. The CDR3, as DNA: TGCGCCAGCAGCTTGGGCCCGACAGGGTTGGGCGAGCAGTACTTC.

This clone occurred once. This chain uses TRBV7-2 with TRBJ1-3; a weak D match, TRBD1 (6 bases). The CDR3 covers 19 residues. Trimming pared 5 bases from V and 0 bases from J, leaving 23 bases between. Looked up from germline, CDR1 is SGHTA and CDR2 is FQGNSA. This CDR3 reads CASSQLGQGTKSSGNTIYF. The CDR3 DNA reads as TGTGCCAGCAGCCAGTTAGGGCAGGGGACCAAATCCTCTGGAAACACCATATATTTT.

The chain carries TRBV4-2 and TRBJ2-1; a weak D match, TRBD1 (6 bases). V lost 1 base, J lost 5 bases, and 18 bases lay in between. The V gene's germline CDR1 is LGHNA and CDR2 YNFKEQ. The CDR3 sequence is 17 residues long. CDR3 loop: CASSQATAVAGDNEQFF. DNA of the CDR3: TGTGCCAGCAGCCAAGCCACCGCGGTGGCAGGGGACAATGAGCAGTTCTTC.

DNA for the CDR3: TGCGCCAGCAGTGAGTCCGGGACTAGCGGGCCGCGGGATGAGCAGTTCTTC. Protein product: CASSESGTSGPRDEQFF. V gene TRBV10-2 combines with J gene TRBJ2-1; 12 bases map to TRBD2. This CDR3 has 17 residues. Trimming took 0 bases from V and 8 from J; bases not matched to a gene: 8. Germline V lookup: CDR1 WSHSY, CDR2 SAAADI.

The chain joins TRBV7-9 to TRBJ1-1, with no clear D. Between the trimmed V and J ends, which lost 1 base and 1 base, there was a span of 7 bases. The V gene's germline CDR1 is SEHNR and CDR2 FQNEAQ (reference sequence). The CDR3 is 14 amino acids. The CDR3 DNA reads TGTGCCAGCAGCTTAGTTGCGGGGAACACTGAAGCTTTCTTT. Its translation: CASSLVAGNTEAFF.

Here the CDR3 reads CASSSLWRDRIKQETQYF. The CDR3 DNA reads TGTGCCAGCAGCTCTTTATGGCGGGACAGGATCAAACAAGAGACCCAGTACTTC. The rearrangement uses TRBV5-5 and TRBJ2-5; 8 bases fit TRBD1. The ends lost 3 bases at V and 2 bases at J; junction bases unmatched: 15. Germline-derived CDR1 and CDR2 are SGHKS and YYEKEE (reference sequence). The CDR3 has 18 residues.

Here the CDR3 DNA reads TGTGCCAGCAGTTTAAGTAGCTATAGCAATCAGCCCCAGCATTTT. It encodes CASSLSSYSNQPQHF. This chain links TRBV27 with TRBJ1-5; D is ambiguous. Trimming took off 2 bases at V and 0 bases at J, with 8 bases between the two ends. From germline, CDR1 is MNHEY and CDR2 SMNVEV (reference sequence). The CDR3 extends over 15 amino acids.

The J gene is TRBJ1-2, the V gene TRBV19; the D is unclear. Germline lookup yields CDR1 LNHDA and CDR2 SQIVND (reference sequence). With 1 base removed from V and 0 bases from J, the gap between germline ends came to 12 bases. CDR3 length: 16 amino acids. CDR3 coding DNA: TGTGCCAGTAGTATAGGAAGGACGGGAGCTAACTATGGCTACACCTTC. Protein sequence: CASSIGRTGANYGYTF.

V and J are TRBV7-8 and TRBJ1-2; D ambiguous. V shed 4 bases and J shed 4 bases, with 10 bases lying between them. The CDR3 length is 13 residues. Germline values: CDR1 SGHVS, CDR2 FQNEAQ. CDR3 bases: TGTGCCAGCAGCTCCAGACGGGTCTATGGCTACACCTTC. Its protein product is CASSSRRVYGYTF.

The chain carries TRBV19 and TRBJ1-2; 8 nucleotides align to TRBD1. The CDR3 totals 13 residues. Germline V lookup: CDR1 LNHDA, CDR2 SQIVND (reference sequence). Germline trimming cut 10 bases from V and 4 bases from J; bases unmatched to any gene: 8. CDR3 DNA sequence: TGTGCCACCACCGGGACAGGCTTCTATGGCTACACCTTC. This sequence encodes CATTGTGFYGYTF.

The V call is TRBV5-6, the J call TRBJ2-5; D is perhaps TRBD2 (6 bases). Trimming stripped 4 bases from V and 1 base from J, with 20 bases between. Germline CDR1 and CDR2: SGHDT and YYEEEE. The CDR3 is 17 amino acids. CDR3 protein: CASSTPWGGVFQETQYF. DNA of the CDR3: TGTGCCAGCAGCACCCCCTGGGGCGGGGTATTCCAAGAGACCCAGTACTTC. The full variable domain, in which reference TRBV5-6 and TRBJ2-5 provide the parts outside the CDR3, is DAGVTQSPTHLIKTRGQQVTLRCSPKSGHDTVSWYQQALGQGPQFIFQYYEEEERQRGNFPDRFSGHQFPNYSSELNVNALLLGDSALYLCASSTPWGGVFQETQYFGPGTRLLVL.

The rearrangement uses TRBV19 and TRBJ1-5, with D unresolved. The germline gives CDR1 LNHDA, CDR2 SQIVND (reference sequence). This CDR3 has 14 residues. Trimming stripped 6 bases from V and 1 base from J, with 10 bases between. The CDR3 protein is CASSRPGSNQPQHF. The CDR3 coding sequence is TGTGCCAGTAGCAGACCGGGGAGCAATCAGCCCCAGCATTTT.

The rearrangement joins TRBV5-4 to TRBJ2-7; 9 bases line up with TRBD1. The germline gives CDR1 SGHNT, CDR2 YYREEE (reference sequence). The CDR3 contains 15 residues. J gave up 5 bases and V 5 bases, and 11 bases lay outside the gene matches. CDR3 sequence (DNA): TGTGCCAGCAGTTCCGGAAAGGACAGGGGTCACGAGCAGTACTTC. Translation: CASSSGKDRGHEQYF.

The V and J genes are TRBV5-1 and TRBJ2-7; 13 nucleotides align to TRBD2. With V trimmed by 4 bases and J by 5 bases, 0 bases remained unmatched. The CDR3 contains 13 residues. CDR1 is SGHRS, CDR2 YFSETQ, per germline. CDR3 loop: CASSGLAGDEQYF. The CDR3 DNA follows: TGCGCCAGCAGCGGACTAGCGGGAGACGAGCAGTACTTC.

The chain carries TRBV28 and TRBJ2-7; maybe TRBD1 (6 bases). The V and J ends lost 6 bases and 1 base respectively, with 16 bases between them. CDR3 length equals 15 residues. CDR1 and CDR2 (germline): MDHEN, SYDVKM. In nucleotides, the CDR3 is TGTGCCAGCAGCCCTATCGACAGGACTTCCTACGAGCAGTACTTC. Translation: CASSPIDRTSYEQYF.

The chain has TRBV19 and TRBJ2-2; 8 bases align to TRBD1. The V and J ends lost 6 bases and 7 bases, in that order; junction bases with no gene match: 4. There are 13 residues in the CDR3. CDR1 and CDR2 (germline): LNHDA, SQIVND (reference sequence). The CDR3 coding sequence is TGTGCCAGTAGCCGGACAGGGTACGGGGAGCTGTTTTTT. Protein product: CASSRTGYGELFF. The full variable domain, rest sourced from reference TRBV19 and TRBJ2-2, is DGGITQSPKYLFRKEGQNVTLSCEQNLNHDAMYWYRQDPGQGLRLIYYSQIVNDFQKGDIAEGYSVSREKKESFPLTVTSAQKNPTAFYLCASSRTGYGELFFGEGSRLTVL.

V gene TRBV5-4 combines with J gene TRBJ2-1, with 12 bases matching TRBD2. The CDR3 loop spans 15 amino acids. Germline V gives CDR1 SGHNT, CDR2 YYREEE (reference sequence). After removal of 5 bases from V and 6 bases from J, the junction contained 6 bases not matched to a gene. This CDR3 is CASRDLAGGPNEQFF. CDR3 bases: TGTGCCAGCAGAGATCTAGCGGGGGGGCCCAATGAGCAGTTCTTC.

The chain joins TRBV30 to TRBJ2-1; 7 bases are shared with TRBD2. Germline V gene data show CDR1 as GTSNPN and CDR2 as SVGIG (reference sequence). The CDR3 consists of 12 residues. With 3 bases clipped from V and 13 bases from J, the junction kept 9 bases outside the gene matches. CDR3 DNA: TGTGCCTGGAGCCCGACTAGCATTGAACAGTTCTTC. Residues: CAWSPTSIEQFF.

The CDR3 loop is CSGGVAREGEQFF. The CDR3 nucleotides are TGCAGCGGGGGGGTAGCGCGGGAAGGAGAGCAGTTCTTC. V usage is TRBV29-1 and J usage is TRBJ2-1, with D maybe TRBD2 (6 bases). Germline assignment: CDR1 SQVTM and CDR2 ANQGSEA. V dropped 7 bases and J dropped 10 bases, with 20 bases sitting between them. The CDR3 is 13 amino acids.

This sequence joins TRBV19 and TRBJ2-1, with a weak D call TRBD1 (5 bases). V was cut by 9 bases and J by 8 bases, with 14 bases left in between. The V gene's germline CDR1 is LNHDA and CDR2 SQIVND (reference sequence). The CDR3 runs 12 residues. The CDR3 here is CARILGAYEQFF. In DNA form, the CDR3 reads TGTGCCAGAATCCTAGGGGCATATGAGCAGTTCTTC.

This chain connects TRBV28 to TRBJ1-5; D call uncertain. Between the trimmed V and J ends, which lost 3 bases and 3 bases, there was a span of 9 bases. The CDR3 length is 14 residues. Germline CDR1 MDHEN, CDR2 SYDVKM. The CDR3 coding sequence is TGTGCCAGCAGTTTGCGCAGGTTCAATCAGCCCCAGCATTTT. Translating gives CASSLRRFNQPQHF.

The rearrangement links TRBV6-1 to TRBJ1-6; D remains unclear. The CDR3 length is 18 residues. V lost 0 bases and J lost 7, with 19 bases in between. Per germline, CDR1 MNHNS and CDR2 SASEGT. The CDR3 DNA is TGTGCCAGCAGTGAAGCCCCCGCAGGCGTTTCGACAAATTCACCCCTCCACTTT. It is translated as CASSEAPAGVSTNSPLHF.